The 22 T cell receptor beta chains in this list originate from one sample, sequenced in a study of T cells in Graves' hyperthyroidism and ophthalmopathy (dated by TCRdb to the late 2010s). Libraries were built with multiplex PCR. Sequencing was performed on an Illumina HiSeq 2000. Amplification of TCR beta CDR3 regions was carried out from RNA transcripts. A first-round RT-PCR of the TCR CDR3 used the HTBI primer set with the Qiagen OneStep RT-PCR kit. Clones were called with MiXCR by TCRdb after fastp trimmed the public reads at Q25, and only in-frame beta chains were retained. Identical CDR3 proteins give one entry, which carries the most common genes and DNA. The sample table shows 380,000 or so distinct CDR3 sequences, and 15% to 20% are seen once. The top ten hold about 4% of the sample. Material: blood. The origin of the receptors is a young woman with Graves' hyperthyroidism.

This clonotype was observed at least ten times. CDR3 nucleotide sequence: TGTGCCAGCAGTCCGCGTCGGGGAGTCATGAACACTGAAGCTTTCTTT. This codes for CASSPRRGVMNTEAFF. V is TRBV12-3 or TRBV12-4 and J is TRBJ1-1; D not certain. V was trimmed by 5 bases and J by 0 bases, leaving 16 bases between them. The length of the CDR3 is 16 residues.

This clonotype came up many times. The V and J genes are TRBV29-1 and TRBJ1-5; D might be TRBD1 (5 bases). Trimming cost V 7 bases and J 2 bases, with 12 bases left between them. The germline CDR1 and CDR2 sequences are SQVTM and ANQGSEA. This CDR3 is built from 13 residues. The CDR3 loop reads CSAGDGGNQPQHF. The CDR3 nucleotides read TGCAGCGCCGGGGACGGGGGCAATCAGCCCCAGCATTTT.

This clonotype appeared many times. The CDR3 loop is CASNGGTTEAFF. The CDR3 DNA reads as TGCGCCAGCAACGGAGGGACCACTGAAGCTTTCTTT. This chain joins TRBV10-2 and TRBJ1-1; D possibly corresponds to TRBD1 (5 bases). Trimming took 7 bases from V and 4 from J, leaving 10 bases between them. In germline, CDR1 is WSHSY, CDR2 SAAADI. CDR3 length: 12 amino acids.

This clonotype was counted ten times or more. The chain joins TRBV10-2 to TRBJ1-1; unclear D gene. V dropped 3 bases and J dropped 0 bases, with 14 bases sitting between them. The CDR3 runs 16 residues. The V gene's germline CDR1 is WSHSY and CDR2 SAAADI. Here the CDR3 reads CASSDPWRVMNTEAFF. For the CDR3, the DNA is TGCGCCAGCAGTGATCCCTGGAGGGTCATGAACACTGAAGCTTTCTTT.

This clonotype was seen at least ten times. The gene calls are TRBV29-1 and TRBJ1-1, with D hard to call. Germline CDR1 reads SQVTM; CDR2 reads ANQGSEA. CDR3 length: 13 amino acids. Deletions cut 5 bases from V and 1 base from J, with 11 bases between. Here the CDR3 reads CSVLGRGNTEAFF. The CDR3 nucleotides are TGCAGCGTTCTAGGGAGAGGGAACACTGAAGCTTTCTTT.

This clonotype was recorded at least ten times. Here the CDR3 reads CASSHGRTLYGYTF. The CDR3 coding sequence is TGTGCCAGCAGTCACGGACGGACCCTCTATGGCTACACCTTC. This chain uses TRBV12-3 or TRBV12-4 with TRBJ1-2; no firm D call. V was shortened by 5 bases and J by 4 bases, with 14 bases between the two germline ends. The CDR3 is 14 amino acids.

This clonotype was observed many times. This chain joins TRBV6-1 and TRBJ2-7, with 11 bases identical to TRBD2. CDR3 length equals 16 residues. The germline CDR1 and CDR2 sequences are MNHNS and SASEGT. V was pared by 2 bases and J by 3 bases, with 6 bases of the junction left unmatched. The CDR3 loop reads CASSELPSGGFYEQYF. In DNA form, the CDR3 reads TGTGCCAGCAGTGAATTACCTAGCGGGGGGTTCTACGAGCAGTACTTC.

This clonotype was counted a single time. The V call is TRBV7-2, the J call TRBJ1-1; D is possibly TRBD1 (5 bases). Trimming removed 9 bases from V and 6 bases from J, with 23 bases in between. The CDR3 contains 15 residues. The germline V gene has CDR1 SGHTA and CDR2 FQGNSA. The CDR3 protein is CASRSKGEGRAEAFF. As DNA, the CDR3 is TGTGCCAGTAGGTCAAAAGGGGAAGGGCGCGCTGAAGCTTTCTTT.

J is TRBJ1-1 and V is TRBV11-3; no clear D gene. Trimming took 5 bases from V and 7 from J, leaving 11 bases between them. CDR3 length: 12 residues. Germline CDR1 reads SGHNT; CDR2 reads YENEEA. CDR3 region: CASSRDTIEAFF. For the CDR3, the DNA is TGTGCCAGCAGCCGCGACACAATTGAAGCTTTCTTT.

This clonotype was recorded at least ten times. The V gene is TRBV11-2, the J gene TRBJ2-2; D might be TRBD1 (7 bases). The CDR3 is made up of 14 amino acids. Germline-derived CDR1 and CDR2 are SGHAT and FQNNGV. Deletions cut 5 bases from V and 7 bases from J, with 14 bases between. CDR3 bases: TGTGCCAGCAGCGCAGGGACAGCGGGCGGGGAGCTGTTTTTT. It codes for CASSAGTAGGELFF.

This clonotype was counted ten times or more. V gene TRBV29-1 combines with J gene TRBJ1-2; D gene unclear. The CDR3 totals 13 residues. Germline-derived CDR1 and CDR2 are SQVTM and ANQGSEA. The germline V and J ends were trimmed by 4 bases and 6 bases, with 15 bases remaining between them. DNA of the CDR3: TGCAGCGTTGGGGGTAGGGAAATCAATGGCTACACCTTC. This gives the protein CSVGGREINGYTF.

This clonotype was counted at least ten times. This chain connects TRBV5-6 to TRBJ1-1; 7 bases map to TRBD1. Trimming cost V 4 bases and J 4 bases; bases outside gene matches: 7. This CDR3 has 14 amino acids. Germline V gene lookup returns CDR1 SGHDT and CDR2 YYEEEE. CDR3 coding DNA: TGTGCCAGCAGCCCGGGGACAGCCCTCACTGAAGCTTTCTTT. Translating gives CASSPGTALTEAFF.

This clonotype was recorded once. The chain couples TRBV12-3 or TRBV12-4 to TRBJ1-2; a weak D match, TRBD1 (6 bases). CDR3 length: 12 residues. Trimming took off 3 bases at V and 8 bases at J, with 10 bases between the two ends. CDR3 sequence (DNA): TGTGCCAGCAGTTTTCACGGGGGCGGCTACACCTTC. It is translated as CASSFHGGGYTF.

This clonotype was found many times. This chain uses TRBV6-5 with TRBJ2-7; 9 bases map to TRBD2. This CDR3 region has 15 residues. Germline lookup yields CDR1 MNHEY and CDR2 SVGAGI. V lost 4 bases to trimming and J lost 2 bases; unmatched junction nucleotides: 6. In nucleotides, the CDR3 is TGTGCCAGCAGTTTAAGCGGGGGGCTTACCTACGAGCAGTACTTC. It encodes CASSLSGGLTYEQYF.

The sample holds many counts of this clonotype. The CDR3 loop reads CAWSVSGLTGAFF. In nucleotides, the CDR3 is TGTGCCTGGAGTGTTTCAGGGCTGACAGGAGCTTTCTTT. The chain joins TRBV30 to TRBJ1-1, with D possibly matching TRBD1 (6 bases). The CDR3 extends over 13 amino acids. The germline V gene has CDR1 GTSNPN and CDR2 SVGIG (reference sequence). The V end lost 0 bases, the J end lost 10 bases, and 15 bases lay between the germline ends.

This clonotype was seen repeatedly, ten times or more. The rearrangement uses TRBV10-3 and TRBJ2-6; a possible D gene is TRBD1 (5 bases). Germline V gene data show CDR1 as ENHRY and CDR2 as SYGVKD. The CDR3 contains 16 residues. The V end was cut by 3 bases, the J end by 1 base, with 10 bases between. As DNA, the CDR3 is TGTGCCATCAGTGATTCACAGGTTTCTGGGGCCAACGTCCTGACTTTC. As protein: CAISDSQVSGANVLTF.

This clonotype showed up many times. The chain recombines TRBV20-1 with TRBJ2-3; D unresolved. This CDR3 comprises 14 residues. The V end lost 6 bases, the J end lost 5 bases, and 18 bases lay between the germline ends. Per germline, CDR1 DFQATT and CDR2 SNEGSKA (reference sequence). This chain's CDR3 is CSATGGSMQDTQYF. The CDR3 DNA is TGCAGTGCCACCGGTGGTAGCATGCAAGATACGCAGTATTTT.

This clonotype was seen at least ten times. This rearrangement joins TRBV12-3 or TRBV12-4 to TRBJ2-2; D unclear. The CDR3 spans 13 residues. V was cut by 4 bases and J by 5 bases, with 8 bases left in between. The CDR3 region has the DNA TGTGCCAGCAGTTCAGCCTGGACCGGGGAGCTGTTTTTT. Protein sequence: CASSSAWTGELFF.

This clonotype was seen repeatedly, ten times or more. At one end, the junction sequence differs from germline, possibly due to a read error. This chain joins TRBV7-9 and TRBJ1-1; D ambiguous. The V gene's germline CDR1 is SEHNR and CDR2 FQNEAQ (reference sequence). CDR3 length equals 12 residues. CDR3 coding DNA: TGCGCCAGCAGCTTGGAGAACACTGAAGCTTTCTTT. Encoded protein: CASSLENTEAFF.

This clonotype was picked up a small number of times. The chain carries TRBV7-2 and TRBJ1-2; tentative D call: TRBD1 (5 bases). The CDR3 is 14 amino acids. CDR1 is SGHTA and CDR2 is FQGNSA in the germline V gene. With 3 bases removed from V and 6 bases from J, the gap between germline ends came to 14 bases. The CDR3 protein is CASSFVGRDNGYTF. CDR3 DNA: TGTGCCAGCAGCTTTGTGGGCAGGGATAATGGCTACACCTTC.

In this sample, this clonotype turned up many times. The J gene is TRBJ2-2, the V gene TRBV9; D unresolved. This CDR3 comprises 14 residues. V was clipped by 0 bases and J by 4 bases, with 7 bases between them. CDR1 is SGDLS, CDR2 YYNGEE, per germline. The CDR3 bases are TGTGCCAGCAGCGTAGCTCTCTCCACCGGGGAGCTGTTTTTT. It yields the protein CASSVALSTGELFF. The full variable domain, its missing parts supplied by reference TRBV9 and TRBJ2-2, is DSGVTQTPKHLITATGQRVTLRCSPRSGDLSVYWYQQSLDQGLQFLIQYYNGEERAKGNILERFSAQQFPDLHSELNLSSLELGDSALYFCASSVALSTGELFFGEGSRLTVL.

The chain combines TRBV5-1 with TRBJ1-1, with TRBD1 identical over 9 bases. The CDR3 runs 16 residues. Per the germline V gene, CDR1 is SGHRS and CDR2 is YFSETQ. The J segment lost 1 base and the V segment lost 5 bases, leaving 9 bases of the junction unmatched. CDR3 loop: CASSQTGGLGNTEAFF. CDR3 sequence (DNA): TGCGCCAGCAGTCAGACAGGGGGGCTGGGGAACACTGAAGCTTTCTTT.